These 31 T cell receptor beta chains were all obtained from the same sample, sequenced in a study of blood T cell repertoires in COVID-19. Repertoires were generated with immunoSEQ multiplex PCR, while TCRdb's copy carries only in-frame clones and drops some. The sample records about 480,000 clones, roughly 89% being singletons. The source material was peripheral blood. These receptors were obtained from a woman aged 45 to 65 with COVID-19, enrolled during active disease.

The gene calls are TRBV18 and TRBJ2-7, with 7 nucleotides matching TRBD1. Germline assignment: CDR1 KGHSH and CDR2 LQKENI. Trimming at V came to 2 bases and at J to 6 bases, leaving 7 bases not matched to a gene. The CDR3 runs 14 residues. For the CDR3, the DNA is TGTGCCAGCTCACCAGATAGGACAGGCCTCGAGCAGTACTTC. Its translation: CASSPDRTGLEQYF. The full variable domain, its missing parts supplied by reference TRBV18 and TRBJ2-7, is NAGVMQNPRHLVRRRGQEARLRCSPMKGHSHVYWYRQLPEEGLKFMVYLQKENIIDESGMPKERFSAEFPKEGPSILRIQQVVRGDSAAYFCASSPDRTGLEQYFGPGTRLTVT.

The chain recombines TRBV9 with TRBJ1-1, with a tentative D call TRBD1 (5 bases). The CDR3 consists of 14 residues. CDR1 and CDR2 (germline): SGDLS, YYNGEE. The ends were cut back, 4 bases at V and 5 bases at J, with 15 bases in the middle. CDR3 DNA: TGTGCCAGCAGCCGGCAACCCAGGGCGACTGAAGCTTTCTTT. Amino acid sequence: CASSRQPRATEAFF.

Only one count was recorded for this clone. J is TRBJ2-3 and V is TRBV30; 7 positions match TRBD1. The CDR3 sequence is 13 residues long. CDR1 GTSNPN and CDR2 SVGIG come from the germline V gene (reference sequence). J was trimmed by 5 bases and V by 3 bases; bases with no gene match: 5. The CDR3 DNA reads TGTGCCTGGAGACAAACAGGGGAAGATACGCAGTATTTT. It codes for CAWRQTGEDTQYF.

V gene TRBV7-3 combines with J gene TRBJ2-5; tentative D call: TRBD1 (5 bases). Trimming removed 5 bases from V and 3 bases from J, with 13 bases in between. CDR1 is SGHTA, CDR2 FQGTGA, per germline. This CDR3 is 14 amino acids long. The chain's CDR3 is CASSPQGIEETQYF. The CDR3 bases are TGTGCCAGCAGCCCCCAGGGTATCGAAGAGACCCAGTACTTC.

This clone was seen just once. This chain links TRBV30 with TRBJ2-5; maybe TRBD1 (5 bases). V lost 3 bases to trimming and J lost 2 bases, with 10 bases between them. CDR1 and CDR2 from the germline V gene are GTSNPN and SVGIG (reference sequence). The CDR3 contains 13 residues. The CDR3: CAWRGGAQETQYF. The CDR3 DNA is TGTGCCTGGAGGGGTGGGGCTCAAGAGACCCAGTACTTC.

The chain links TRBV14 to TRBJ2-6; 7 nucleotides align to TRBD1. CDR1 and CDR2 (germline): SGHDN, FVKESK. V lost 0 bases and J lost 0; bases outside the gene matches: 8. This CDR3 spans 19 amino acids. CDR3 sequence: CASSQDVGTAYSGANVLTF. CDR3 DNA: TGTGCCAGCAGCCAAGATGTCGGGACAGCCTACTCTGGGGCCAACGTCCTGACTTTC.

Only a few counts were recorded for this clone. This chain connects TRBV3-1 (or the pseudogene TRBV3-2) to TRBJ2-1, with 8 bases that match TRBD2. V lost 5 bases and J lost 5; bases outside the gene matches: 8. This CDR3 has 15 residues. Germline values: CDR1 LGHDT, CDR2 YNNKEL (reference sequence). CDR3 in DNA: TGTGCCAGCAGCTTGACCGGGACTAGGCACAATGAGCAGTTCTTC. It yields the protein CASSLTGTRHNEQFF.

The V gene is TRBV24-1, the J gene TRBJ1-2, with unresolved D. Germline assignment: CDR1 KGHDR and CDR2 SFDVKD. Trimming left V 0 bases short and J 1 base short, with 5 bases between. This CDR3 contains 14 residues. For the CDR3, the DNA is TGTGCCACCAGTGATTTGAGCGTTAACTATGGCTACACCTTC. It encodes CATSDLSVNYGYTF.

V is TRBV14 and J is TRBJ2-5, with 7 bases that match TRBD2. The germline V gene has CDR1 SGHDN and CDR2 FVKESK. Trimming at V came to 3 bases and at J to 3 bases, leaving 10 bases not matched to a gene. The CDR3 totals 16 residues. CDR3 nucleotide sequence: TGTGCCAGCAGCCACGAACTAGCGTCCTTCAAAGAGACCCAGTACTTC. Its protein product is CASSHELASFKETQYF.

V and J are TRBV27 and TRBJ2-3; D unclear. Trimming pared 3 bases from V and 4 bases from J, leaving 2 bases between. This CDR3 contains 11 residues. Germline CDR1 reads MNHEY; CDR2 reads SMNVEV (reference sequence). The CDR3 loop reads CASSFADTQYF. CDR3 DNA: TGTGCCAGCAGTTTCGCAGATACGCAGTATTTT.

This chain links TRBV5-1 with TRBJ2-1; 11 positions match TRBD2. CDR1 is SGHRS, CDR2 YFSETQ, per germline. With V trimmed by 4 bases and J by 6 bases, 9 bases remained unmatched. This CDR3 comprises 16 residues. Written as DNA, the CDR3 is TGCGCCAGCAGCGGACAGACTAGCGGGGTCGGCAATGAGCAGTTCTTC. Protein: CASSGQTSGVGNEQFF.

This clone was counted once. The J gene is TRBJ1-1, the V gene TRBV7-8; the D gene is possibly TRBD1 (5 bases). There are 13 residues in the CDR3. V lost 2 bases and J lost 6, with 10 bases in between. Germline V gene data show CDR1 as SGHVS and CDR2 as FQNEAQ. CDR3 region: CASSLNQGSEAFF. The CDR3 DNA reads as TGTGCCAGCAGCTTAAACCAGGGCTCTGAAGCTTTCTTT.

The chain is built from TRBV30 and TRBJ1-3; D call uncertain. The CDR3 runs 14 residues. V was clipped by 3 bases and J by 5 bases, with 14 bases between them. Germline CDR1 GTSNPN, CDR2 SVGIG (reference sequence). This chain's CDR3 is CAWRAPGSRNTIYF. For the CDR3, the DNA is TGTGCCTGGAGAGCTCCGGGGTCTAGAAACACCATATATTTT.

This clone was counted only a few times. This chain connects TRBV6-5 to TRBJ2-7; the D gene is possibly TRBD1 (6 bases). Per germline, CDR1 MNHEY and CDR2 SVGAGI. V dropped 5 bases and J dropped 0 bases, with 11 bases sitting between them. The CDR3 has 14 residues. In nucleotides, the CDR3 is TGTGCCAGCAGTCCGGGACATAGCTCCTACGAGCAGTACTTC. Translating it yields CASSPGHSSYEQYF.

The V call is TRBV7-8, the J call TRBJ1-2, with 8 positions matching TRBD1. The V gene's germline CDR1 is SGHVS and CDR2 FQNEAQ. V gave up 6 bases and J gave up 7 bases; unmatched junction bases: 7. The CDR3 spans 13 residues. CDR3 protein: CASRPGTGRGYTF. The CDR3 DNA is TGTGCCAGCAGGCCCGGGACAGGCCGTGGCTACACCTTC.

The chain is built from TRBV19 and TRBJ2-7, with D possibly being TRBD2 (7 bases). The V end was cut by 8 bases, the J end by 2 bases, with 16 bases between. The CDR3 runs 14 residues. Germline loops: CDR1 LNHDA, CDR2 SQIVND (reference sequence). The CDR3 DNA follows: TGTGCCAGTTCAGGGGAGGGACACCCCTACGAGCAGTACTTC. Protein sequence: CASSGEGHPYEQYF.

The CDR3 is CASSPELVARNTEAFF. The CDR3 DNA sequence: TGTGCCAGCAGTCCTGAGCTAGTAGCTAGGAACACTGAAGCTTTCTTT. The chain joins TRBV3-1 (or the pseudogene TRBV3-2) to TRBJ1-1; D unclear. Trimming removed 6 bases from V and 1 base from J, with 18 bases in between. This CDR3 has 16 amino acids. Germline values: CDR1 LGHDT, CDR2 YNNKEL (reference sequence).

This clone has just a few counts. The chain couples TRBV27 to TRBJ1-6; TRBD1 might be the D (6 bases). CDR3 length: 14 amino acids. Deletions cut 3 bases from V and 7 bases from J, with 10 bases between. Germline assignment: CDR1 MNHEY and CDR2 SMNVEV (reference sequence). CDR3 DNA: TGTGCCAGCAGTTTCCACAGGGAAAATTCACCCCTCCACTTT. It specifies CASSFHRENSPLHF.

The V gene is TRBV7-7, the J gene TRBJ2-3; TRBD1 aligns across 8 bases. Germline lookup yields CDR1 SSHAT and CDR2 FNYEAQ (reference sequence). The ends lost 5 bases at V and 5 bases at J; junction bases unmatched: 9. CDR3 length: 15 residues. The DNA for the CDR3 is TGTGCCAGCAGCCTATCAGGGGGCAGCGGAGATACGCAGTATTTT. Its translation is CASSLSGGSGDTQYF.

This clone was picked up one time. This chain joins TRBV4-1 and TRBJ1-2; weak D call: TRBD1 (5 bases). CDR3 length equals 18 residues. V dropped 0 bases and J dropped 0 bases, with 17 bases sitting between them. Per the germline V gene, CDR1 is MGHRA and CDR2 is YSYEKL. CDR3 sequence: CASSQDAFRGGANYGYTF. The DNA for the CDR3 is TGCGCCAGCAGCCAAGACGCCTTTCGGGGGGGGGCTAACTATGGCTACACCTTC.

The gene calls are TRBV18 and TRBJ1-5, with D possibly TRBD1 on 6 matching bases. The V and J ends lost 3 bases and 0 bases respectively, with 9 bases between them. The CDR3 runs 15 residues. Germline CDR1 and CDR2: KGHSH and LQKENI. The CDR3 here is CASSPGRGSNQPQHF. CDR3 DNA: TGTGCCAGCTCACCGGGCAGGGGTAGCAATCAGCCCCAGCATTTT.

The CDR3 is CASSFGPGEKLFF. Written as DNA, the CDR3 is TGTGCCAGCAGCTTCGGACCGGGGGAAAAACTGTTTTTT. The chain links TRBV5-8 to TRBJ1-4, with D unresolved. The CDR3 runs 13 residues. The V gene lost 2 bases and the J gene lost 8 bases, with 10 bases spanning the gap. The germline gives CDR1 SGHTS, CDR2 YDEGEE.

The V gene is TRBV7-3, the J gene TRBJ2-3, with TRBD2 matching 9 bases. Per germline, CDR1 SGHTA and CDR2 FQGTGA. With 5 bases clipped from V and 5 bases from J, the junction kept 5 bases outside the gene matches. This CDR3 comprises 14 residues. The CDR3 loop reads CASSPSGGLDTQYF. Here the CDR3 DNA reads TGTGCCAGCAGCCCGAGCGGGGGGCTAGATACGCAGTATTTT.

This sequence joins TRBV24-1 and TRBJ1-3; D ambiguous. Germline V gene sequence: CDR1 KGHDR, CDR2 SFDVKD. The CDR3 has 16 amino acids. The V gene lost 4 bases and the J gene lost 3 bases, with 15 bases spanning the gap. The CDR3 DNA reads as TGTGCCACCAGTGACCCCTTCGATCCGCGTGGAAACACCATATATTTT. Translating it yields CATSDPFDPRGNTIYF.

V usage is TRBV6-5 and J usage is TRBJ2-1; D unclear. Trimming removed 6 bases at V and 10 bases at J, with 13 bases between. CDR1 is MNHEY and CDR2 is SVGAGI in the germline V gene. The CDR3 is 12 residues long. As DNA, the CDR3 is TGTGCCAGCAGCCAAGGAGCTAGGGAGCAGTTCTTC. Its protein is CASSQGAREQFF.

The V and J genes are TRBV5-1 and TRBJ2-3; the match to TRBD2 covers 9 bases. Losses at the gene ends were 0 bases for V and 4 bases for J; bases not matched to a gene: 3. The V gene's germline CDR1 is SGHRS and CDR2 YFSETQ. The CDR3 covers 15 residues. CDR3 nucleotide sequence: TGCGCCAGCAGCTTGGTGCTAGCGGGGTCAGATACGCAGTATTTT. This translates into CASSLVLAGSDTQYF.

The chain carries TRBV20-1 and TRBJ1-5; 8 bases align to TRBD1. Per germline, CDR1 DFQATT and CDR2 SNEGSKA (reference sequence). The CDR3 runs to 16 residues. V lost 5 bases to trimming and J lost 6 bases; unmatched junction nucleotides: 15. The CDR3 protein is CSAGGQGEVRGQPQHF. For the CDR3, the DNA is TGCAGTGCTGGTGGACAGGGAGAAGTGCGGGGTCAGCCCCAGCATTTT.

This rearrangement joins TRBV5-6 to TRBJ1-1, with D possibly matching TRBD1 (5 bases). The CDR3 is 13 amino acids. The V and J ends lost 4 bases and 8 bases respectively, with 15 bases between them. The germline V gene has CDR1 SGHDT and CDR2 YYEEEE. The CDR3 loop is CASSPDSQREAFF. The CDR3 DNA sequence: TGTGCCAGCAGCCCAGACAGCCAACGAGAAGCTTTCTTT. The full variable domain, completed using reference TRBV5-6 and TRBJ1-1, is DAGVTQSPTHLIKTRGQQVTLRCSPKSGHDTVSWYQQALGQGPQFIFQYYEEEERQRGNFPDRFSGHQFPNYSSELNVNALLLGDSALYLCASSPDSQREAFFGQGTRLTVV.

The V and J genes are TRBV19 and TRBJ2-1, with D perhaps matching TRBD1 (6 bases). Germline loops: CDR1 LNHDA, CDR2 SQIVND (reference sequence). V lost 7 bases and J lost 0, with 13 bases in between. The CDR3 covers 15 residues. The CDR3 loop is CASIDDRSSYNEQFF. The CDR3 DNA sequence: TGTGCCAGTATCGATGACAGGAGCTCCTACAATGAGCAGTTCTTC.

This clone has just a few counts. V is TRBV5-1 and J is TRBJ2-7; unclear D gene. CDR1 SGHRS and CDR2 YFSETQ come from the germline V gene. CDR3 size: 15 residues. The germline V and J ends were trimmed by 4 bases and 7 bases, with 21 bases remaining between them. CDR3 protein: CASSPRASPVVEQYF. Here the CDR3 DNA reads TGCGCCAGCAGCCCTCGAGCGAGCCCTGTCGTAGAGCAGTACTTC.

This clone was observed a single time. J is TRBJ2-7 and V is TRBV19; TRBD1 matches 7 bases. The CDR3 has 13 residues. V gave up 3 bases and J gave up 5 bases; unmatched junction bases: 4. CDR1 and CDR2 from the germline V gene are LNHDA and SQIVND (reference sequence). CDR3 bases: TGTGCCAGTAGTATTAGAAGGGGGCACGAGCAGTACTTC. Its translation is CASSIRRGHEQYF.